This TCR beta chain was recovered during a study of CD8 T cells in Susac syndrome. Across the whole study: Among the Susac syndrome patients who underwent sequencing, roughly six had clinically active disease, while about 8 of them were in remission. Study observations and caveats: Clonal expansion did not appear in Susac syndrome CD4+ T cell repertoires.

Reverse transcription of roughly 0.5 to 1 ug RNA was carried out with random hexamers. Amplification of TCR beta CDR3 spanned 54 Vbeta and 13 Jbeta via immunoSEQ multiplex PCR. TCRdb analysed the immunoSEQ multiplex PCR reads with MiXCR anew, one entry per CDR3 protein. This table has 150,000 to 200,000 distinct CDR3 sequences, 85% to 95% appearing once. V was pared by 8 bases and J by 7 bases, with 21 bases between. The CDR3 is 16 residues long. Germline V lookup: CDR1 MNHNS, CDR2 SASEGT. For this clonotype: What it binds is unknown.

The source material was CD4+ T cells from PBMCs. This receptor was taken from a human donor with Susac syndrome. The genes are TRBV6-1 and TRBJ1-6; a possible D gene is TRBD1 (6 bases). CDR3 in DNA: TGTGCCAGCTGCCCCTCTTCTAGGACAGCCAATTCACCCCTCCACTTT. It is translated as CASCPSSRTANSPLHF.